Listed below are T cell receptor beta chains from one sample, sequenced in a study of T-cell memory formation after mild COVID-19. MiXCR, run by TCRdb on the 5' RACE reads, gives a single entry per CDR3 protein. Found here are about 62,000 distinct CDR3 sequences, about a tenth of them singletons; the top ten hold around 1.1%. Sequencing input: PBMCs or a T cell subset sorted from them (not recorded which). The receptors shown here come from a man aged 18 to 29 who had mild COVID-19 (a few samples of this study predate the infection). Cell type and time point are not known. Both conserved end residues are part of each CDR3. A D gene is named only where the DNA matches it firmly. Some rows mark clone size as missing; the rest say once, few, many or name a class of expanded clone.

size,V,D,J,DNA,CDR3
many,TRBV7-2,TRBD1,TRBJ2-5,TGTGCCAGCAGCCCCAGACAGGGGGCAGAGACCCAGTACTTC,CASSPRQGAETQYF
many,TRBV12-3/TRBV12-4,TRBD1,TRBJ2-3,TGTGCCAGCAGTTTAGTTCCAGGGGGAAAATCAGATACGCAGTATTTT,CASSLVPGGKSDTQYF
few,TRBV27,TRBD1,TRBJ2-6,TGTGCCAGCAGTTTATCTGGTTGGGACAGGGCCTTACCTGGGGCCAACGTCCTGACTTTC,CASSLSGWDRALPGANVLTF
many,TRBV5-1,.,TRBJ2-7,TGCGCCAGCAGCCAGGTGGGCTACGAGCAGTACTTC,CASSQVGYEQYF
many,TRBV7-2,.,TRBJ2-2,TGTGCCACCGAAGGGAGGATGAACACCGGGGAGCTGTTTTTT,CATEGRMNTGELFF
.,TRBV7-9,.,TRBJ2-5,TGTGCCAGCAGCCCCCTGATGGGGACCCAGTACTTC,CASSPLMGTQYF
few,TRBV20-1,TRBD1,TRBJ2-5,TGCAGTGCTCGGACAGGGCGAGAGACCCAGTACTTC,CSARTGRETQYF
few,TRBV4-2,.,TRBJ2-3,TGTGCCAGCAGCACCCTAGACACAGATACGCAGTATTTT,CASSTLDTDTQYF
many,TRBV5-1,.,TRBJ2-7,TGCGCCAGCAGGGACAACCGGGGGCCCACCTACGAGCAGTACTTC,CASRDNRGPTYEQYF
.,TRBV4-2,.,TRBJ1-6,TGTGCCAGCAGCCAAGATCGGGACCCCGCTAATTCACCCCTCCACTTT,CASSQDRDPANSPLHF
.,TRBV12-3/TRBV12-4,TRBD1,TRBJ2-3,TGTGCCAGCAAGGTACAGGGGGGAGATACGCAGTATTTT,CASKVQGGDTQYF
.,TRBV18,TRBD2,TRBJ2-7,TGTGCCAGCTCACCACGCTCCGGGAGGGACGAGCAGTACTTC,CASSPRSGRDEQYF
few,TRBV10-3,.,TRBJ2-7,TGTGCCACCGGACGGAGCTACGAGCAGTACTTC,CATGRSYEQYF
.,TRBV18,.,TRBJ1-5,TGTGCCAGCTCGTCCGACAGAATCGCTCAGCCCCAGCATTTT,CASSSDRIAQPQHF
.,TRBV27,TRBD1,TRBJ1-2,TGTGCCAGCAGTTTAGGGACAGGGGGCTATGGCTACACCTTC,CASSLGTGGYGYTF
few,TRBV7-9,.,TRBJ2-1,TGTGCCAGCAGAGGACAGACCAATGAGCAGTTCTTC,CASRGQTNEQFF
.,TRBV5-1,.,TRBJ2-1,TGCGCCAGCAGCTTGTTAGGGGGCTCCTACAATGAGCAGTTCTTC,CASSLLGGSYNEQFF
many,TRBV6-2/TRBV6-3,.,TRBJ2-3,TGTGCCAGCAGTTATTTGCGGGGCACAGATACGCAGTATTTT,CASSYLRGTDTQYF
many,TRBV24-1,TRBD1,TRBJ2-1,TGTGCCACCAGTGATCCCAGACAGGGGAGCAATGAGCAGTTCTTC,CATSDPRQGSNEQFF
few,TRBV25-1,TRBD1,TRBJ1-4,TGTGCCAGCAGTGAAGGTTTCAGGGGGCTTGAAAAACTGTTTTTT,CASSEGFRGLEKLFF
.,TRBV20-1,TRBD2,TRBJ2-5,TGCAGTGCTCGCAGACTAGCGGGGGGATTGGACGGAGAGACCCAGTACTTC,CSARRLAGGLDGETQYF
few,TRBV5-1,.,TRBJ2-3,TGCGCCAGCAGCGAGGCCGTGACTAGCACAGATACGCAGTATTTT,CASSEAVTSTDTQYF
.,TRBV12-3/TRBV12-4,.,TRBJ1-6,TGTGCCAGCAGAGGTAGCTCCTATAATTCACCCCTACACTTT,CASRGSSYNSPLHF
.,TRBV9,.,TRBJ1-5,TGTGCCAGCAGCCTTAGCCAGAATAGCAATCAGCCCCAGCATTTT,CASSLSQNSNQPQHF
medium-sized,TRBV4-1,TRBD1,TRBJ2-3,TGCGCCAGCAGCCAAGAGGGACAGGCTACAGATACGCAGTATTTT,CASSQEGQATDTQYF
.,TRBV6-4,.,TRBJ2-3,TGTGCCAGCAGTGTTCTAGGAGGCACAGATACGCAGTATTTT,CASSVLGGTDTQYF
few,TRBV15,.,TRBJ2-2,TGTGCCACCAGCCCCCTTGGGCACACCGGGGAGCTGTTTTTT,CATSPLGHTGELFF
once,TRBV3-1,.,TRBJ2-5,TGTGCCAGCAGCCAACGGGTTCGAGAGACCCAGTACTTC,CASSQRVRETQYF
few,TRBV29-1,.,TRBJ2-1,TGCAGCGTTGCCCGGTCCCAGCGCGTATTCTCCTACAATGAGCAGTTCTTC,CSVARSQRVFSYNEQFF
many,TRBV5-1,TRBD2,TRBJ2-1,TGCGCCAGCAGCTCGACCGCGCAGCGGGGAAACAATGAGCAGTTCTTC,CASSSTAQRGNNEQFF
.,TRBV29-1,.,TRBJ2-3,TGCAGCGTTGATGGGGGGGCGAGAAGCACAGATACGCAGTATTTT,CSVDGGARSTDTQYF
many,TRBV9,TRBD2,TRBJ2-3,TGTGCCAGCAGCCTACGTTCGGGGGGGGGCACAGATACGCAGTATTTT,CASSLRSGGGTDTQYF
.,TRBV3-1,.,TRBJ2-5,TGTGCCAGCAGAGGGGACGGGGACCAAGAGACCCAGTACTTC,CASRGDGDQETQYF
few,TRBV24-1,.,TRBJ2-1,TGTGCCACATTTTCACAGGGCATCCGCTCCTACAATGAGCAGTTCTTC,CATFSQGIRSYNEQFF
.,TRBV24-1,.,TRBJ1-2,TGTGCCACCAGTGATTCCCGCAAATTTAACTATGGCTACACCTTC,CATSDSRKFNYGYTF
few,TRBV5-4,.,TRBJ1-2,TGTGCCAGCAGTTATTCCGACAGGTTGGGCTATGGCTACACCTTC,CASSYSDRLGYGYTF
.,TRBV7-2,.,TRBJ1-6,TGTGCCAGCAGCTTAGGCGGGAGCTCCTATAATTCACCCCTCCACTTT,CASSLGGSSYNSPLHF
many,TRBV7-6,.,TRBJ2-3,TGTGCCAGCACCCCCCTGGGGACGAGATCCAGGACGCAGTATTTT,CASTPLGTRSRTQYF
.,TRBV20-1,TRBD1,TRBJ1-2,TGCAGTGCTAGAGTTACAGGGGGCGGCTATGGCTACACCTTC,CSARVTGGGYGYTF
few,TRBV29-1,TRBD1,TRBJ2-3,TGCAGCGTCGGGGACAGGGTTTCGTCCCTTACAGATACGCAGTATTTT,CSVGDRVSSLTDTQYF
many,TRBV19,.,TRBJ1-1,TGTGCCAGTAATGAAGTCCTGGGGCGCAGGGAGTCTGAAGCTTTCTTT,CASNEVLGRRESEAFF
.,TRBV11-2,.,TRBJ1-1,TGTGCCAGCAGCTTCCGAAGGAACGCGGGGAACACTGAAGCTTTCTTT,CASSFRRNAGNTEAFF
many,TRBV6-5,.,TRBJ2-3,TGTGCCAGCAGTTACGACAGCCGGACGTATTTT,CASSYDSRTYF
.,TRBV5-4,.,TRBJ2-1,TGTGCCAGCAGCGGAGACTATCCGAGTGAGCAGTTCTTC,CASSGDYPSEQFF
few,TRBV4-3,.,TRBJ2-7,TGCGCCAGCAGCCAAGACTTGCGGGTTGCCCTCTACGAGCAGTACTTC,CASSQDLRVALYEQYF
many,TRBV12-3/TRBV12-4,TRBD2,TRBJ2-4,TGTGCCAGCAGTTTGGCTAGCGGGGGCTTTGATGTCATTCAGTACTTC,CASSLASGGFDVIQYF
few,TRBV6-2/TRBV6-3,.,TRBJ2-1,TGTGCCAGCACCTACGGGTTGTTCAATGAGCAGTTCTTC,CASTYGLFNEQFF
few,TRBV7-7,.,TRBJ2-1,TGTGCTAGCAGCTTAGATTCGGGCCAGAGGCAGTTCTTC,CASSLDSGQRQFF
.,TRBV5-8,TRBD1,TRBJ1-1,TGTGCCAGCAGCACGGGACAGGGGAGGACTGAAGCTTTCTTT,CASSTGQGRTEAFF
.,TRBV25-1,TRBD1,TRBJ2-2,TGTGCCAGCTCAGACAGGGAGCAGGGGGAGCTGTTTTTT,CASSDREQGELFF